This entry is about one T cell receptor (beta chain). Other DNA sequences in this sample translate to the same CDR3. Study processing details: It was from reference gene primer amplification that nucleated cell counts were estimated. Assay: immunoSEQ multiplex PCR; the TCRdb copy retains only in-frame clones and omits some. That table furnishes V, J and clone size, whereas the DNA furnished D and trimming. This sample carries around 340,000 clones, about 83% of them seen once, and the ten largest clones take approximately 3%. This sample was included in a study of blood T cell repertoires in COVID-19. Study background: Acute and convalescent COVID-19 specimens originated in the United States, Italy and Spain. From T cells, B-cell-depleted T cells, or PBMCs came the material, which was cDNA or gDNA.

What was sequenced was peripheral blood. This clonotype was sampled from a man aged 30 to 39 with active or convalescent COVID-19.

CDR3 sequence: CAWSVSGNEQFF. The CDR3 DNA reads as TGTGCCTGGAGTGTTTCCGGCAATGAGCAGTTCTTC. The chain couples TRBV30 to TRBJ2-1, with D unresolved. The V gene's germline CDR1 is GTSNPN and CDR2 SVGIG (reference sequence). V shed 0 bases and J shed 6 bases, with 6 bases lying between them. The CDR3 is made up of 12 amino acids.